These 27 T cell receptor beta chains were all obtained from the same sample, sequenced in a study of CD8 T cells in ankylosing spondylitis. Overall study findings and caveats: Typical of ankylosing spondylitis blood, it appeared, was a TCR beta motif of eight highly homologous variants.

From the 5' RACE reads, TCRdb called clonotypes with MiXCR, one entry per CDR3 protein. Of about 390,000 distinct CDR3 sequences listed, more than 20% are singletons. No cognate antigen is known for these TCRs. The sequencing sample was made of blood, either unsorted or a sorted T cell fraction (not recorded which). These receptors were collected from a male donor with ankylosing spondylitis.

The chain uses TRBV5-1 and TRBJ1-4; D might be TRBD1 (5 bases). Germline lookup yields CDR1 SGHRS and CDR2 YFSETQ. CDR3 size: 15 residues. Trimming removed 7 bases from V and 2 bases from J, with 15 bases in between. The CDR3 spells CASRPMGVTNEKLFF. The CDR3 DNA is TGCGCCAGCCGACCAATGGGGGTCACTAATGAAAAACTGTTTTTT.

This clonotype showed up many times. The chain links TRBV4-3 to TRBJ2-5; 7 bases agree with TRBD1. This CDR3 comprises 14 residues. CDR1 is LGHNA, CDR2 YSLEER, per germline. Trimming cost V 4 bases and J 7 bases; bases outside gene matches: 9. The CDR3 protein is CASSPLTGLGTQYF. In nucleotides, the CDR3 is TGCGCCAGCAGCCCCTTGACAGGGCTTGGGACCCAGTACTTC.

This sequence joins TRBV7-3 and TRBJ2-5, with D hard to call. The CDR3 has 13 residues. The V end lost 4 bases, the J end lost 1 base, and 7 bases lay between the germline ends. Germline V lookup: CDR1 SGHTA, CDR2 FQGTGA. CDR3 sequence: CASSSGSQETQYF. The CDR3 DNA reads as TGTGCCAGCAGCTCCGGTAGCCAAGAGACCCAGTACTTC.

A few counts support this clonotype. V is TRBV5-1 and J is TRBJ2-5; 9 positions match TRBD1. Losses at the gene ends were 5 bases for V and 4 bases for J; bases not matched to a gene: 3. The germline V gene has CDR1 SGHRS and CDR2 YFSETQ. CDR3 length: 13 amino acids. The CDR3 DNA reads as TGCGCCAGCAGTACAGGGGGCGGAGAGACCCAGTACTTC. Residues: CASSTGGGETQYF.

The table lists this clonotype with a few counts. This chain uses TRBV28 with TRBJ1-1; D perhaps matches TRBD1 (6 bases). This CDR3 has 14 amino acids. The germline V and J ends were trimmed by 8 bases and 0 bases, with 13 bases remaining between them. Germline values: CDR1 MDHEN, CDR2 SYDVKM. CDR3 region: CASGVRGVNTEAFF. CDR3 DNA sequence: TGTGCCAGCGGGGTGAGGGGGGTGAACACTGAAGCTTTCTTT.

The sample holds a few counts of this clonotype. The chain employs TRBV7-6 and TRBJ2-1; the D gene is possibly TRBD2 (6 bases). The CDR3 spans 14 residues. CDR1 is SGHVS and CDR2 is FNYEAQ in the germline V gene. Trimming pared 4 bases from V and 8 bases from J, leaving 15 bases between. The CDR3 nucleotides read TGTGCCAGCAGCTCCCCCCGGGGGACGGATGAGCAGTTCTTC. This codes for CASSSPRGTDEQFF.

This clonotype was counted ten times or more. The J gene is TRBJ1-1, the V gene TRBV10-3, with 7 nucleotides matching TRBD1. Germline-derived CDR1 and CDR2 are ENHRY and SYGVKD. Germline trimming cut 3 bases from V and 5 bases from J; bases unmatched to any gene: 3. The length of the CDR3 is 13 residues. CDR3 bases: TGTGCCATCAGTGACGACAGGGAAACTGAAGCTTTCTTT. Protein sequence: CAISDDRETEAFF.

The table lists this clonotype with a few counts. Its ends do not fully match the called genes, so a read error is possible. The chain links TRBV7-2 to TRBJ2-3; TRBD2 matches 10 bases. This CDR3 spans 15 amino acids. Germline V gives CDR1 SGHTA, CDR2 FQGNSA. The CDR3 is CASTLAGGRSDTQYF. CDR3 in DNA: TGTGCCAGCACCTTAGCGGGAGGACGCTCAGATACGCAGTATTTT.

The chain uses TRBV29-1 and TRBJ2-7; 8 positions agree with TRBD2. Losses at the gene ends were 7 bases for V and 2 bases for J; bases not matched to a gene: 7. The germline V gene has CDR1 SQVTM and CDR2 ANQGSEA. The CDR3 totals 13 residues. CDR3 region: CSATGGAPYEQYF. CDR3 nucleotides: TGCAGCGCCACGGGGGGGGCCCCCTACGAGCAGTACTTC.

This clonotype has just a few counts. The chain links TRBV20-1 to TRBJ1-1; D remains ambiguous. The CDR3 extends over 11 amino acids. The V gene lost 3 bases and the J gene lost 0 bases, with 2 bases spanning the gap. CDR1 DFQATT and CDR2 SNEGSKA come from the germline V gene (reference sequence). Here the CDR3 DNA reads TGCAGTGCTAGGTTGAACACTGAAGCTTTCTTT. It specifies CSARLNTEAFF.

This chain's CDR3 is CASSLGLAGRGWGEQFF. The CDR3 DNA sequence: TGTGCCAGCAGCTTAGGGCTAGCGGGACGAGGATGGGGTGAGCAGTTCTTC. The chain joins TRBV7-4 to TRBJ2-1; 9 bases align to TRBD2. CDR3 length: 17 residues. Germline V gene sequence: CDR1 SGHVT, CDR2 SQSDAQ. Trimming took 1 base from V and 9 from J; bases not matched to a gene: 13.

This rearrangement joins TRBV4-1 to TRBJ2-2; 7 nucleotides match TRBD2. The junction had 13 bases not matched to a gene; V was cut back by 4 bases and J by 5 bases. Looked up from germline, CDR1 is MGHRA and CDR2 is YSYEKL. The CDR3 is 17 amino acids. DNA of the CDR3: TGCGCCAGCAGCCCAAGATTAAACGCGGGAGCGACCGGGGAGCTGTTTTTT. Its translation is CASSPRLNAGATGELFF.

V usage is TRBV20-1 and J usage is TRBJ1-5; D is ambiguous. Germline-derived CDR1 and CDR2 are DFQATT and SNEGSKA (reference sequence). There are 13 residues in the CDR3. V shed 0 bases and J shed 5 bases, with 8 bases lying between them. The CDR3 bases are TGCAGTGCTAGAGATCGGAGTTATCAGCCCCAGCATTTT. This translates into CSARDRSYQPQHF.

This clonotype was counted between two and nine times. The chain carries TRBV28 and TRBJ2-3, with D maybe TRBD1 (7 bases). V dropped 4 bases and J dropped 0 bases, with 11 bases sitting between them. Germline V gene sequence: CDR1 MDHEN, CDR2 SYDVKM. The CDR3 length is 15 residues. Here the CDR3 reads CASSWRGQSTDTQYF. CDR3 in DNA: TGTGCCAGCAGTTGGAGGGGACAGAGCACAGATACGCAGTATTTT.

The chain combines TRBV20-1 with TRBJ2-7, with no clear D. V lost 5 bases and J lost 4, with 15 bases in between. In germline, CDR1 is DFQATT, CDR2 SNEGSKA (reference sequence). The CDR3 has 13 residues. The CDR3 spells CSAQGGLFYEQYF. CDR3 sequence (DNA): TGCAGTGCTCAAGGTGGTTTGTTTTACGAGCAGTACTTC.

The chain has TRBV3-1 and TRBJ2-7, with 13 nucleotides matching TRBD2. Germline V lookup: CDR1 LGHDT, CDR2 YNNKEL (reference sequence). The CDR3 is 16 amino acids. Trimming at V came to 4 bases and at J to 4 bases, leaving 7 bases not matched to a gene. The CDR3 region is CASSRRTSGSFYEQYF. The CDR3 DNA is TGTGCCAGCAGCCGCCGGACTAGCGGGAGTTTTTACGAGCAGTACTTC.

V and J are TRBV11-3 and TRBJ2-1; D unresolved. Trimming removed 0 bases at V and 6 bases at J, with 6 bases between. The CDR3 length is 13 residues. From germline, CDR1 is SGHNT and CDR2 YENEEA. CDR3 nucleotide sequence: TGTGCCAGCAGCTTAGACTCTCCCAATGAGCAGTTCTTC. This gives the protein CASSLDSPNEQFF.

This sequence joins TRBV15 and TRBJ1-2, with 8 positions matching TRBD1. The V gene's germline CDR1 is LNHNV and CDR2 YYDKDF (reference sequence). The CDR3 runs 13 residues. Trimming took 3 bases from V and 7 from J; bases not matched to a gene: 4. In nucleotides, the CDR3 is TGTGCCACCAGCAGGGACAGGGAAATTGGCTACACCTTC. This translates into CATSRDREIGYTF.

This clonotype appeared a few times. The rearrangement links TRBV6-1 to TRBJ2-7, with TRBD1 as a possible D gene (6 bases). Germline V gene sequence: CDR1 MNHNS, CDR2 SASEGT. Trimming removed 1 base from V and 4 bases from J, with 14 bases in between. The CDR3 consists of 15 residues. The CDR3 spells CASSEVGRGEYEQYF. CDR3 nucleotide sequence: TGTGCCAGCAGTGAAGTAGGCAGGGGCGAATACGAGCAGTACTTC.

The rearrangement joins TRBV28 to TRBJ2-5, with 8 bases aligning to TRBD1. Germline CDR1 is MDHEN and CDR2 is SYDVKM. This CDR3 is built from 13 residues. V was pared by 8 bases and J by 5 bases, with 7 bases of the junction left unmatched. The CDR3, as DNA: TGTGCCAGCGGCTCAGGGGGCTGGGAGACCCAGTACTTC. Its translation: CASGSGGWETQYF.

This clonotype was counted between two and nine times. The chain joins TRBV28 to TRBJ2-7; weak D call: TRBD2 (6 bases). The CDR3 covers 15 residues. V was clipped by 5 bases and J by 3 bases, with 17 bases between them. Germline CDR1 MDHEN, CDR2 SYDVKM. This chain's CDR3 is CASSTQAGIIYEQYF. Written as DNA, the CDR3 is TGTGCCAGCAGTACCCAGGCGGGGATAATCTACGAGCAGTACTTC.

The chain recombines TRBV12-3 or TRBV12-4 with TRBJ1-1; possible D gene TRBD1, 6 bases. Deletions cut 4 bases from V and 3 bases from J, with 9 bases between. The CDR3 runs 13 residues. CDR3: CASSYGGHTEAFF. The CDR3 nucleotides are TGTGCCAGCAGTTACGGGGGCCACACTGAAGCTTTCTTT.

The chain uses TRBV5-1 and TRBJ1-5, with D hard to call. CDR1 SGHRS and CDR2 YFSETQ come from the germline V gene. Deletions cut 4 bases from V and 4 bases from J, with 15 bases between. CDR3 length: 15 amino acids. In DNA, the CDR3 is TGCGCCAGCAGCCCGGACGACGGGGTTAATCAGCCCCAGCATTTT. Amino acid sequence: CASSPDDGVNQPQHF.

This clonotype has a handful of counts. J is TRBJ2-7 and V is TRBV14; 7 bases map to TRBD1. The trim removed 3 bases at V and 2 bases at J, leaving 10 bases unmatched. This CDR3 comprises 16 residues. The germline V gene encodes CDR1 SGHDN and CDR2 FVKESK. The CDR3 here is CASSHRRTGETYEQYF. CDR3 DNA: TGTGCCAGCAGCCACCGACGGACAGGTGAAACCTACGAGCAGTACTTC.

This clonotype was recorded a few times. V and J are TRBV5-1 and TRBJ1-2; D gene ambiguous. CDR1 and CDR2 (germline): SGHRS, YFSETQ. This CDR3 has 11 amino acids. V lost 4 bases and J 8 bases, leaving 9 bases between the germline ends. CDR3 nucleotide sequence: TGCGCCAGCAGCCTAGGACTGGGCTACACCTTC. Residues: CASSLGLGYTF. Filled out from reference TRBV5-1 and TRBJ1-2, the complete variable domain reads KAGVTQTPRYLIKTRGQQVTLSCSPISGHRSVSWYQQTPGQGLQFLFEYFSETQRNKGNFPGRFSGRQFSNSRSEMNVSTLELGDSALYLCASSLGLGYTFGSGTRLTVV.

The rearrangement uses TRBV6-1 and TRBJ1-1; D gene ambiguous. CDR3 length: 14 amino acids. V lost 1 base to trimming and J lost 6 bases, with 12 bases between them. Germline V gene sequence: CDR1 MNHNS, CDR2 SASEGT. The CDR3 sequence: CASSEVGLVSEAFF. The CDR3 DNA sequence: TGTGCCAGCAGTGAAGTGGGTCTGGTCTCTGAAGCTTTCTTT.

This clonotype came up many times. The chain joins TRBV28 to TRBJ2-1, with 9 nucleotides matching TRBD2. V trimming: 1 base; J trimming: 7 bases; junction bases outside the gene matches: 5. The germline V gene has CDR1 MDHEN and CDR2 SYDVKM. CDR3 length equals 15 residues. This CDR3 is CASSLYIAGVNEQFF. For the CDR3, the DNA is TGTGCCAGCAGTTTATATATAGCGGGAGTGAATGAGCAGTTCTTC.